The clone carrying this T cell receptor (beta chain) was counted only a few times. Method: immunoSEQ multiplex PCR; TCRdb's copy keeps in-frame clones and lacks some. The profile shows over 55,000 clones, almost 95% of them singletons. The CDR3 has 14 residues. Trimming removed 0 bases at V and 2 bases at J, with 7 bases between. The germline V gene encodes CDR1 SGDLS and CDR2 YYNGEE. This sample stems from a study of T cell changes during pregnancy in multiple sclerosis. The V and J genes are TRBV9 and TRBJ2-3; D gene uncertain. The material sequenced was CD8+ T cells from peripheral blood mononuclear cells, taken in the third trimester of pregnancy. The TCR sequence derives from a female donor in good health, enrolled as a control in a pregnancy study. DNA of the CDR3: TGTGCCAGCAGCGTAGCAGTTGACACAGATACGCAGTATTTT. Its translation is CASSVAVDTDTQYF.